The 13 T cell receptor beta chains below all came from one sample that was sequenced in a study of T cell responses to AZD1222 COVID-19 vaccine. Using immunoSEQ multiplex PCR, the repertoire was profiled, and TCRdb retains in-frame clones only, with some absent. The table lists nearly 110,000 clones, more than 80% of them singletons, with around 6.7% in the top ten. Sample: peripheral blood, taken on day 0 of AZD1222 vaccination. These receptors originate from an adult in good health.

The chain couples TRBV9 to TRBJ2-3; unclear D gene. The CDR3 contains 15 residues. The V end lost 5 bases, the J end lost 3 bases, and 16 bases lay between the germline ends. Germline V gene sequence: CDR1 SGDLS, CDR2 YYNGEE. This CDR3 reads CASSARFRQTDTQYF. In DNA form, the CDR3 reads TGTGCCAGCAGTGCTAGGTTCCGGCAGACAGATACGCAGTATTTT.

The chain recombines TRBV28 with TRBJ2-1; 7 nucleotides align to TRBD2. The germline V gene has CDR1 MDHEN and CDR2 SYDVKM. The junction had 6 bases not matched to a gene; V was cut back by 2 bases and J by 5 bases. There are 15 residues in the CDR3. The CDR3 sequence is CASSLRREPNNEQFF. The CDR3 nucleotides read TGTGCCAGCAGTTTAAGGCGGGAGCCGAACAATGAGCAGTTCTTC.

This clone has a handful of counts. CDR3 loop: CASSRTSLSYEQYF. The CDR3 DNA sequence: TGTGCCAGCAGTCGTACATCCCTCTCCTACGAGCAGTACTTC. The rearrangement uses TRBV2 and TRBJ2-7; D is unresolved. The CDR3 contains 14 residues. Trimming left V 5 bases short and J 0 bases short, with 11 bases between. CDR1 SNHLY and CDR2 FYNNEI come from the germline V gene.

This clone is a singleton in its sample. Distinct nucleotide sequences in the sample also encode this CDR3. V gene TRBV28 combines with J gene TRBJ2-7; 7 nucleotides agree with TRBD1. V shed 5 bases and J 0 bases; nucleotides not matched to a gene: 10. In germline, CDR1 is MDHEN, CDR2 SYDVKM. The CDR3 length is 16 residues. CDR3 loop: CASSPSPGTVSYEQYF. Here the CDR3 DNA reads TGTGCCAGCAGTCCTTCTCCCGGGACAGTCTCCTACGAGCAGTACTTC.

This rearrangement joins TRBV18 to TRBJ2-5, with TRBD1 as a possible D gene (6 bases). CDR3 length equals 15 residues. With 9 bases removed from V and 0 bases from J, the gap between germline ends came to 17 bases. Germline V gene sequence: CDR1 KGHSH, CDR2 LQKENI. The DNA of the CDR3 is TGTGCCAGTAAGGGACAAGTGACCCACCAAGAGACCCAGTACTTC. The encoded protein is CASKGQVTHQETQYF.

The J gene is TRBJ1-5, the V gene TRBV11-2; D not certain. CDR3 size: 15 residues. Trimming took 5 bases from V and 3 from J, leaving 14 bases between them. Germline CDR1 and CDR2: SGHAT and FQNNGV. CDR3 bases: TGTGCCAGCAGCCCCGGGTCCGCGGTCAATCAGCCCCAGCATTTT. Protein: CASSPGSAVNQPQHF.

The V gene is TRBV24-1, the J gene TRBJ2-2, with D possibly TRBD1 on 6 matching bases. The CDR3 runs 15 residues. Trimming shortened V by 5 bases and J by 3 bases, and 12 bases separated the two germline ends. CDR1 is KGHDR and CDR2 is SFDVKD in the germline V gene. The CDR3 loop is CATSGSGGYTGELFF. In DNA form, the CDR3 reads TGTGCCACCAGTGGGTCTGGGGGCTACACCGGGGAGCTGTTTTTT.

A single count supports this clone. The rearrangement joins TRBV5-4 to TRBJ2-1, with TRBD2 identical over 10 bases. Germline CDR1 is SGHNT and CDR2 is YYREEE (reference sequence). V gave up 10 bases and J gave up 10 bases; unmatched junction bases: 11. The CDR3 spans 13 residues. The CDR3: CALGLAGAREQFF. The CDR3, as DNA: TGTGCCTTGGGGCTAGCGGGGGCCCGGGAGCAGTTCTTC. Full variable domain (missing parts from reference TRBV5-4 and TRBJ2-1): ETGVTQSPTHLIKTRGQQVTLRCSSQSGHNTVSWYQQALGQGPQFIFQYYREEENGRGNFPPRFSGLQFPNYSSELNVNALELDDSALYLCALGLAGAREQFFGPGTRLTVL.

This rearrangement joins TRBV5-1 to TRBJ2-3; D is undetermined. This CDR3 comprises 14 residues. Germline V gene sequence: CDR1 SGHRS, CDR2 YFSETQ. V lost 3 bases, J lost 6 bases, and 14 bases lay in between. The CDR3 coding sequence is TGCGCCAGCAGCTACCGACCGGGTCTCGATACGCAGTATTTT. This gives the protein CASSYRPGLDTQYF.

This clone was seen more than once but under ten times. The chain uses TRBV10-3 and TRBJ2-1, with 12 bases matching TRBD2. Germline trimming cut 0 bases from V and 4 bases from J; bases unmatched to any gene: 4. Looked up from germline, CDR1 is ENHRY and CDR2 is SYGVKD. The CDR3 sequence is 17 residues long. CDR3 sequence reads: CAISESSSGRAYNEQFF. The CDR3 coding sequence is TGTGCCATCAGTGAGTCCTCTAGCGGGAGGGCTTACAATGAGCAGTTCTTC.

There are a few counts of this clone. The chain joins TRBV4-2 to TRBJ2-7; 11 bases match TRBD2. Germline-derived CDR1 and CDR2 are LGHNA and YNFKEQ. The CDR3 has 17 residues. The trim removed 1 base at V and 2 bases at J, leaving 7 bases unmatched. The CDR3 reads CASSQVSGTSGPYEQYF. CDR3 DNA: TGTGCCAGCAGCCAAGTATCGGGGACTAGCGGACCCTACGAGCAGTACTTC.

The chain combines TRBV6-2 or TRBV6-3 with TRBJ2-5; a weak D match, TRBD1 (5 bases). The CDR3 is made up of 15 amino acids. Trimming cost V 6 bases and J 5 bases, with 19 bases left between them. CDR1 and CDR2 from the germline V gene are MNHEY and SVGEGT. Here the CDR3 reads CASSRGHQGYETQYF. Here the CDR3 DNA reads TGTGCCAGCAGCCGCGGACACCAAGGCTACGAGACCCAGTACTTC.

The chain carries TRBV7-3 and TRBJ2-7; D perhaps matches TRBD2 (6 bases). Trimming left V 4 bases short and J 4 bases short, with 20 bases between. The CDR3 has 16 residues. Germline CDR1 reads SGHTA; CDR2 reads FQGTGA. CDR3 nucleotides: TGTGCCAGCAGCTCGAAACCGGGACTGCCGTTTTACGAGCAGTACTTC. This sequence encodes CASSSKPGLPFYEQYF.